These 6 T cell receptor beta chains were sequenced from one sample in a study of blood T cell repertoires in COVID-19. Sequenced by immunoSEQ multiplex PCR; TCRdb stores in-frame clones only, minus some. The table lists some 150,000 clones, around 84% of them singletons. Sequenced sample: peripheral blood. These receptors were obtained from a human donor in a cohort sampled during active COVID-19.

V gene TRBV6-1 combines with J gene TRBJ1-4; TRBD1 matches at 8 bases. V shed 2 bases, J shed 0 bases, and the junction held 8 bases outside the gene matches. The CDR3 has 18 amino acids. Germline V gene sequence: CDR1 MNHNS, CDR2 SASEGT. CDR3 loop: CASSENWGQVATNEKLFF. DNA for the CDR3: TGTGCCAGCAGTGAAAATTGGGGACAGGTCGCAACTAATGAAAAACTGTTTTTT.

The chain couples TRBV29-1 to TRBJ2-5; tentative D call: TRBD2 (7 bases). The germline V and J ends were trimmed by 4 bases and 5 bases, with 14 bases remaining between them. Germline values: CDR1 SQVTM, CDR2 ANQGSEA. The CDR3 covers 13 residues. The CDR3 DNA sequence: TGCAGCGTTGGGCCGACGGGGGGCGAGACCCAGTACTTC. It codes for CSVGPTGGETQYF.

This chain connects TRBV19 to TRBJ1-1; tentatively, D is TRBD1 (5 bases). The CDR3 sequence is 16 residues long. V was shortened by 1 base and J by 1 base, with 13 bases between the two germline ends. The germline CDR1 and CDR2 sequences are LNHDA and SQIVND (reference sequence). CDR3 sequence: CASSIGFRGKNTEAFF. Here the CDR3 DNA reads TGTGCCAGTAGTATAGGTTTCCGGGGGAAGAACACTGAAGCTTTCTTT.

The rearrangement joins TRBV5-1 to TRBJ1-4; TRBD1 is a possible D gene (6 bases). Germline loops: CDR1 SGHRS, CDR2 YFSETQ. V was clipped by 2 bases and J by 6 bases, with 17 bases between them. This CDR3 is 16 amino acids long. In DNA form, the CDR3 reads TGCGCCAGCAGCTTCGGGACACTAATAGGGGATGAAAAACTGTTTTTT. Its protein product is CASSFGTLIGDEKLFF.

This clone has only one observation. V usage is TRBV4-2 and J usage is TRBJ2-1; TRBD1 agrees at 8 bases. Germline CDR1 LGHNA, CDR2 YNFKEQ. This CDR3 spans 15 amino acids. V shed 3 bases, J shed 5 bases, and the junction held 6 bases outside the gene matches. The CDR3 DNA is TGTGCCAGCAGCCACCCGGGACAGGAGGACAATGAGCAGTTCTTC. Translation gives CASSHPGQEDNEQFF.

The chain carries TRBV5-1 and TRBJ2-5; D remains unclear. The CDR3 has 15 amino acids. V lost 0 bases and J 4 bases, leaving 13 bases between the germline ends. The V gene's germline CDR1 is SGHRS and CDR2 YFSETQ. DNA for the CDR3: TGCGCCAGCAGCTTGGGGGTGTCTAGTCCAGAGACCCAGTACTTC. This encodes CASSLGVSSPETQYF.